This T cell receptor beta chain was captured in a study of shared clonotypes between healthy human individuals. Study-wide context: CD4 naive and memory got three plates each, CD8 naive two, CD8 memory one.

The germline V and J ends were trimmed by 1 base and 6 bases, with 12 bases remaining between them. Looked up from germline, CDR1 is SGHDN and CDR2 is FVKESK. The CDR3 totals 15 residues. Here immunoSEQ multiplex PCR was the method, and the copy in TCRdb shows in-frame clones only, minus some. Here the sample spans over a million clones, about 75% being singletons. The rearrangement uses TRBV14 and TRBJ2-2, with a weak D call TRBD2 (6 bases). This TCR derives from a man in his late teens or twenties in good health. The sequenced sample consisted of memory CD4+ T cells sorted from blood. The subset denotes: CD45RA-negative fraction. CDR3 DNA: TGTGCCAGCAGCCAAGTCGGGAGAGGATCCGGGGAGCTGTTTTTT. Its protein product is CASSQVGRGSGELFF.